These 30 T cell receptor beta chains were sequenced from one sample in a study of shared clonotypes between healthy human individuals. Method: immunoSEQ multiplex PCR; TCRdb's copy keeps in-frame clones and lacks some. The data show over 850,000 clones, around three quarters seen once. The specimen was memory CD4+ T cells from PBMCs. Subset noted: CD45RA-negative fraction. The receptors shown here come from a man between 18 and 29 years old in good health. Some clones in this sample may be carry-over from other donors' samples.

The chain carries TRBV5-4 and TRBJ2-5; D remains unclear. Per the germline V gene, CDR1 is SGHNT and CDR2 is YYREEE (reference sequence). The ends were cut back, 4 bases at V and 5 bases at J, with 12 bases in the middle. The CDR3 covers 13 residues. CDR3 DNA sequence: TGTGCCAGCAGCCTCACAGTCGTGGAGACCCAGTACTTC. Its protein is CASSLTVVETQYF.

The V gene is TRBV4-1, the J gene TRBJ2-7; D is perhaps TRBD1 (6 bases). Germline loops: CDR1 MGHRA, CDR2 YSYEKL. There are 13 residues in the CDR3. The V end lost 2 bases, the J end lost 6 bases, and 11 bases lay between the germline ends. The CDR3 loop is CASSQTGPGEQYF. In DNA, the CDR3 is TGCGCCAGCAGCCAAACAGGGCCCGGCGAGCAGTACTTC.

The chain is built from TRBV29-1 and TRBJ2-3; D might be TRBD2 (5 bases). The CDR3 covers 12 residues. Germline assignment: CDR1 SQVTM and CDR2 ANQGSEA. V lost 7 bases and J lost 3, with 11 bases in between. DNA of the CDR3: TGCAGCGCCCAAAGGGAGACAGATACGCAGTATTTT. Its translation is CSAQRETDTQYF.

This sequence joins TRBV18 and TRBJ2-7, with TRBD1 matching 7 bases. Losses at the gene ends were 4 bases for V and 0 bases for J; bases not matched to a gene: 3. This CDR3 has 14 residues. Germline CDR1 and CDR2: KGHSH and LQKENI. CDR3 protein: CASSQGQISYEQYF. CDR3 DNA sequence: TGTGCCAGCTCACAGGGACAGATCTCCTACGAGCAGTACTTC.

The chain has TRBV4-2 and TRBJ2-7; 8 bases align to TRBD2. The CDR3 has 15 residues. The V gene end was trimmed by 3 bases and the J gene end by 2 bases; junction bases not matched to a gene: 6. Germline V gene sequence: CDR1 LGHNA, CDR2 YNFKEQ. Written as DNA, the CDR3 is TGTGCCAGCAGCCAGAGCGTGCGGGAGGCCTACGAGCAGTACTTC. Its protein product is CASSQSVREAYEQYF.

J is TRBJ1-6 and V is TRBV30; 9 positions match TRBD1. The CDR3 has 16 residues. V dropped 0 bases and J dropped 2; count of bases not matched to a gene: 2. Germline V CDR1 and CDR2: GTSNPN, SVGIG (reference sequence). CDR3 sequence: CAWSVQGAAYNSPLHF. CDR3 DNA: TGTGCCTGGAGTGTACAGGGGGCAGCCTATAATTCACCCCTCCACTTT.

V and J are TRBV5-1 and TRBJ2-2, with a weak D call TRBD1 (6 bases). The CDR3 spans 16 residues. V lost 3 bases to trimming and J lost 5 bases, with 17 bases between them. Germline V gene sequence: CDR1 SGHRS, CDR2 YFSETQ. In DNA form, the CDR3 reads TGCGCCAGCAGCTCGATCTCCACAGGGCAAACCGGGGAGCTGTTTTTT. It is translated as CASSSISTGQTGELFF.

This sequence joins TRBV18 and TRBJ2-1; 7 nucleotides align to TRBD1. J gave up 4 bases and V 1 base, and 4 bases lay outside the gene matches. This CDR3 contains 15 residues. Germline V CDR1 and CDR2: KGHSH, LQKENI. This chain's CDR3 is CASSPQQGSYNEQFF. As DNA, the CDR3 is TGTGCCAGCTCACCACAACAGGGGTCGTACAATGAGCAGTTCTTC.

The V call is TRBV9, the J call TRBJ1-4; possibly TRBD1 for D (5 bases). Germline loops: CDR1 SGDLS, CDR2 YYNGEE. There are 15 residues in the CDR3. V lost 0 bases, J lost 7 bases, and 13 bases lay in between. CDR3 in DNA: TGTGCCAGCAGCGTAGGGAAGGGACGAGGTGAAAAACTGTTTTTT. Protein: CASSVGKGRGEKLFF.

V is TRBV5-6 and J is TRBJ1-3, with 11 bases that match TRBD1. The CDR3 length is 16 residues. Germline assignment: CDR1 SGHDT and CDR2 YYEEEE. The V gene end was trimmed by 5 bases and the J gene end by 0 bases; junction bases not matched to a gene: 4. DNA for the CDR3: TGTGCCAGCAGTTGGGACAGGGGGAGCTCTGGAAACACCATATATTTT. Amino acid sequence: CASSWDRGSSGNTIYF.

The V and J genes are TRBV6-1 and TRBJ2-2; D is ambiguous. Germline assignment: CDR1 MNHNS and CDR2 SASEGT. V gave up 2 bases and J gave up 0 bases, with 10 bases separating them. The CDR3 sequence is 16 residues long. The CDR3 here is CASSERVSPNTGELFF. CDR3 DNA: TGTGCCAGCAGTGAACGGGTTAGTCCGAACACCGGGGAGCTGTTTTTT.

This chain joins TRBV11-2 and TRBJ2-4, with 7 bases that match TRBD2. The junction had 10 bases not matched to a gene; V was cut back by 5 bases and J by 6 bases. This CDR3 is built from 15 residues. Germline V gene lookup returns CDR1 SGHAT and CDR2 FQNNGV. This CDR3 is CASSPLGGMGNIQYF. In DNA, the CDR3 is TGTGCCAGCAGCCCGCTGGGGGGGATGGGAAACATTCAGTACTTC.

V gene TRBV5-4 combines with J gene TRBJ2-5; 7 nucleotides match TRBD2. In germline, CDR1 is SGHNT, CDR2 YYREEE (reference sequence). The junction had 8 bases not matched to a gene; V was cut back by 4 bases and J by 5 bases. The CDR3 is 14 amino acids. The CDR3 sequence is CASSPGGIGETQYF. The DNA for the CDR3 is TGTGCCAGCAGCCCCGGGGGGATAGGGGAGACCCAGTACTTC. Filled out from reference TRBV5-4 and TRBJ2-5, the complete variable domain reads ETGVTQSPTHLIKTRGQQVTLRCSSQSGHNTVSWYQQALGQGPQFIFQYYREEENGRGNFPPRFSGLQFPNYSSELNVNALELDDSALYLCASSPGGIGETQYFGPGTRLLVL.

The V gene is TRBV7-2, the J gene TRBJ1-4; no reliable D call. V gave up 2 bases and J gave up 4 bases, with 11 bases separating them. Germline V gives CDR1 SGHTA, CDR2 FQGNSA. The CDR3 totals 15 residues. The DNA for the CDR3 is TGTGCCAGCAGCTTAAGCCAGAACCTTAATGAAAAACTGTTTTTT. Translation: CASSLSQNLNEKLFF.

The CDR3 DNA reads as TGCGCCAGCAGCTTGTCGGGGGAAAGCACAGATACGCAGTATTTT. Translating gives CASSLSGESTDTQYF. V gene TRBV5-1 combines with J gene TRBJ2-3; the D gene is possibly TRBD2 (6 bases). Germline-derived CDR1 and CDR2 are SGHRS and YFSETQ. CDR3 length: 15 residues. V lost 1 base, J lost 0 bases, and 9 bases lay in between. Full variable domain (missing parts from reference TRBV5-1 and TRBJ2-3): KAGVTQTPRYLIKTRGQQVTLSCSPISGHRSVSWYQQTPGQGLQFLFEYFSETQRNKGNFPGRFSGRQFSNSRSEMNVSTLELGDSALYLCASSLSGESTDTQYFGPGTRLTVL.

V is TRBV11-2 and J is TRBJ2-4; TRBD2 aligns across 13 bases. V shed 4 bases and J 5 bases; nucleotides not matched to a gene: 5. Germline CDR1 and CDR2: SGHAT and FQNNGV. The CDR3 runs 16 residues. CDR3 amino acids: CASSSTSGGLQNIQYF. The CDR3 DNA is TGTGCCAGCAGCTCGACTAGCGGGGGGCTCCAAAACATTCAGTACTTC.

Regarding this clone: Distinct nucleotide sequences in the sample also encode this CDR3. The chain couples TRBV7-2 to TRBJ2-7, with D hard to call. Looked up from germline, CDR1 is SGHTA and CDR2 is FQGNSA. This CDR3 is 12 amino acids long. Trimming pared 2 bases from V and 2 bases from J, leaving 4 bases between. CDR3 protein: CASSLRPYEQYF. CDR3 sequence (DNA): TGTGCCAGCAGCTTACGCCCCTACGAGCAGTACTTC.

The V call is TRBV28, the J call TRBJ1-5; possible D gene TRBD1, 6 bases. V was pared by 6 bases and J by 3 bases, with 21 bases between. CDR1 and CDR2 (germline): MDHEN, SYDVKM. The CDR3 contains 17 residues. For the CDR3, the DNA is TGTGCCAGCAGCTCCTTGGGGGCCCAAAGGAACAATCAGCCCCAGCATTTT. This codes for CASSSLGAQRNNQPQHF.

This clone was found many times. The sample contains more than one DNA sequence encoding this CDR3. The J gene is TRBJ1-3, the V gene TRBV30; tentative D call: TRBD1 (5 bases). The V end lost 0 bases, the J end lost 5 bases, and 8 bases lay between the germline ends. The CDR3 runs 13 residues. CDR1 and CDR2 (germline): GTSNPN, SVGIG (reference sequence). The CDR3 reads CAWSVSGRNTIYF. For the CDR3, the DNA is TGTGCCTGGAGTGTCTCAGGGCGAAACACCATATATTTT.

The V and J genes are TRBV6-6 and TRBJ2-2, with TRBD1 as a possible D gene (5 bases). Trimming left V 7 bases short and J 4 bases short, with 13 bases between. In germline, CDR1 is MNHNY, CDR2 SVGAGI (reference sequence). The CDR3 has 14 residues. CDR3 DNA: TGTGCCAGCATATGGGGTCAGGGCACCGGGGAGCTGTTTTTT. Its protein is CASIWGQGTGELFF.

V is TRBV4-2 and J is TRBJ2-1; TRBD2 aligns across 9 bases. V lost 4 bases and J lost 4; bases outside the gene matches: 8. Germline V lookup: CDR1 LGHNA, CDR2 YNFKEQ. This CDR3 is 16 amino acids long. In DNA form, the CDR3 reads TGTGCCAGCAGCCCCCTGGTAGCGGGGGTATACAATGAGCAGTTCTTC. The encoded protein is CASSPLVAGVYNEQFF.

This clone was detected once. The genes are TRBV29-1 and TRBJ2-5; 10 nucleotides line up with TRBD2. Unmatched junction bases numbered 5, after V lost 0 bases and J lost 1 base. CDR1 SQVTM and CDR2 ANQGSEA come from the germline V gene. The CDR3 runs 16 residues. DNA of the CDR3: TGCAGCGTTGAAGATTGGCTAGCGGGGGCCCAAGAGACCCAGTACTTC. Encoded protein: CSVEDWLAGAQETQYF.

The chain couples TRBV18 to TRBJ1-6, with D tentatively TRBD1 (6 bases). The CDR3 has 16 amino acids. CDR1 KGHSH and CDR2 LQKENI come from the germline V gene. V shed 4 bases and J shed 5 bases, with 15 bases lying between them. In DNA, the CDR3 is TGTGCCAGCTCACTAGATGGACAGTGGAATAATTCACCCCTCCACTTT. It codes for CASSLDGQWNNSPLHF.

The gene calls are TRBV5-4 and TRBJ2-2; 11 positions agree with TRBD2. This CDR3 has 16 residues. V gave up 5 bases and J gave up 4 bases; unmatched junction bases: 7. The germline gives CDR1 SGHNT, CDR2 YYREEE (reference sequence). CDR3 amino acids: CASSTSGSRITGELFF. CDR3 nucleotides: TGTGCCAGCAGTACTAGCGGGAGCCGTATCACCGGGGAGCTGTTTTTT.

The chain recombines TRBV30 with TRBJ2-1, with 9 bases that match TRBD1. V dropped 7 bases and J dropped 2; count of bases not matched to a gene: 6. The CDR3 is 14 amino acids. Germline loops: CDR1 GTSNPN, CDR2 SVGIG (reference sequence). The CDR3 here is CALRRDRAYNEQFF. DNA for the CDR3: TGTGCCTTGCGGCGGGACAGGGCCTACAATGAGCAGTTCTTC.

The genes are TRBV20-1 and TRBJ2-1; D possibly corresponds to TRBD2 (5 bases). This CDR3 has 10 residues. Germline CDR1 reads DFQATT; CDR2 reads SNEGSKA (reference sequence). Deletions cut 4 bases from V and 9 bases from J, with 7 bases between. The chain's CDR3 is CSAIRGEQFF. As DNA, the CDR3 is TGCAGTGCTATTCGGGGTGAGCAGTTCTTC.

This clone was counted ten times or more. The chain combines TRBV6-1 with TRBJ1-1; D remains ambiguous. The CDR3 totals 14 residues. Between the trimmed V and J ends, which lost 4 bases and 4 bases, there was a span of 13 bases. Germline CDR1 is MNHNS and CDR2 is SASEGT. CDR3 nucleotide sequence: TGTGCCAGCAGTGCTCTCTCGGGGAGCACTGAAGCTTTCTTT. It specifies CASSALSGSTEAFF.

CDR3 sequence (DNA): TGCGCCAGCAGCCCCAGGGGGCTTAGGAACACTGAAGCTTTCTTT. Translated, it gives CASSPRGLRNTEAFF. The genes are TRBV5-1 and TRBJ1-1; 8 bases line up with TRBD1. Germline lookup yields CDR1 SGHRS and CDR2 YFSETQ. Losses at the gene ends were 4 bases for V and 1 base for J; bases not matched to a gene: 6. This CDR3 is built from 15 residues.

This sequence joins TRBV5-1 and TRBJ2-1; TRBD2 matches at 7 bases. The CDR3 loop spans 17 amino acids. Per the germline V gene, CDR1 is SGHRS and CDR2 is YFSETQ. V lost 0 bases to trimming and J lost 5 bases; unmatched junction nucleotides: 11. DNA for the CDR3: TGCGCCAGCAGCTTGGCCTCGGGCGGGAGTGGGGACAATGAGCAGTTCTTC. Encoded protein: CASSLASGGSGDNEQFF. The full variable domain, in which reference TRBV5-1 and TRBJ2-1 provide the parts outside the CDR3, is KAGVTQTPRYLIKTRGQQVTLSCSPISGHRSVSWYQQTPGQGLQFLFEYFSETQRNKGNFPGRFSGRQFSNSRSEMNVSTLELGDSALYLCASSLASGGSGDNEQFFGPGTRLTVL.

The chain links TRBV10-3 to TRBJ2-3; perhaps D is TRBD1 or TRBD2 (5 bases each). The CDR3 totals 15 residues. Trimming took 6 bases from V and 2 from J, leaving 15 bases between them. Germline-derived CDR1 and CDR2 are ENHRY and SYGVKD. In DNA form, the CDR3 reads TGTGCCATCAGGACCGGGACCGCCTCCACAGATACGCAGTATTTT. Its protein product is CAIRTGTASTDTQYF.